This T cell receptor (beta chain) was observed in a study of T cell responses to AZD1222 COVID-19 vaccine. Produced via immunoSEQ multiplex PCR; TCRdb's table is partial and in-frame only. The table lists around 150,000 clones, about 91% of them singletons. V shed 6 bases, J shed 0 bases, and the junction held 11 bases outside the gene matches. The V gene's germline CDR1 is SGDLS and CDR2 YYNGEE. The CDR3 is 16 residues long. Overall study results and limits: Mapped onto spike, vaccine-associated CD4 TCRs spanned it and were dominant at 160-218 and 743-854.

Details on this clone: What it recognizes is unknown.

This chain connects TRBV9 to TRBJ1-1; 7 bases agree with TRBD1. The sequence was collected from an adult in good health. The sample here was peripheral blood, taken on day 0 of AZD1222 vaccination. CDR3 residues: CASTLTGDPLNTEAFF. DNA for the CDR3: TGTGCCAGCACCCTAACAGGGGACCCACTGAACACTGAAGCTTTCTTT.